This T cell receptor (beta chain) was identified during a study of blood T cell repertoires in COVID-19. Cohorts were assigned according to the clinical history that participants reported. Note on this clone: The same CDR3 is also encoded by other DNA sequences in this sample.

Some clones are missing from TCRdb's copy, which holds only in-frame ones; the method was immunoSEQ multiplex PCR. The table records roughly 330,000 clones, about 87% of them present only once. This CDR3 spans 15 amino acids. Trimming cost V 4 bases and J 3 bases; bases outside gene matches: 5. Germline V gene sequence: CDR1 SGHRS, CDR2 YFSETQ. The rearrangement uses TRBV5-1 and TRBJ2-3; 10 bases map to TRBD1. Material for sequencing was PBMCs or T cells enriched from blood (not recorded which). The TCR sequence derives from a woman in her twenties or thirties who had recovered from COVID-19. The CDR3 nucleotides read TGCGCCAGCAGCCTGACAGGGGGCTGGACAGATACGCAGTATTTT. Translated, it gives CASSLTGGWTDTQYF.